The rows below give T cell receptor beta chains drawn from one sample of a study of post-analysis software for immune sequencing data. TCRdb re-derived calls from the PCR reads in MiXCR, one entry per CDR3 protein. The table lists hundreds of thousands of distinct CDR3 sequences, just under 30% of them singletons, with more than 0.55% in the top ten. The specimen was blood. These TCRs come from a girl under 18 with multiple sclerosis. Both conserved end residues are part of each CDR3. The D gene is left open where the match is weak. Rows may omit the clone size; those that give it use once, few, many or a size class.

V	D	size	J	DNA	CDR3
TRBV10-3	.	.	TRBJ2-5	TGTGCCATCAGTGAGGGGATGGGTATGGAGACCCAGTACTTC	CAISEGMGMETQYF
TRBV7-2	TRBD1	.	TRBJ2-4	TGTGCCAGCAGCTCACTTGACAGGGTTGGGACCTACGAGCAGCACTTC	CASSSLDRVGTYEQHF
TRBV7-2	.	.	TRBJ1-2	TGTGCCAGCAGCTTAGGACCAGGATTCCCTAACTATGGCTACACCTTC	CASSLGPGFPNYGYTF
TRBV7-2	.	few	TRBJ2-5	TGTGCCAGCAGCTTAATGCTAGGGGAGTCAGAGACCCAGTACTTC	CASSLMLGESETQYF
TRBV12-3/TRBV12-4	TRBD1	.	TRBJ2-5	TGTGCCAGCAGTTTCCAGGGGGCCGACGAGACCCAGTACTTC	CASSFQGADETQYF
TRBV7-2	.	.	TRBJ2-5	TGTGCCAGCAGCTTAGGTGGGGGGTTGGCGGAGACCCAGTACTTC	CASSLGGGLAETQYF
TRBV5-1	TRBD2	few	TRBJ2-5	TGCGCCAGCAGCCAGAGACTAGCGGGGGAGAAAGAGACCCAGTACTTC	CASSQRLAGEKETQYF
TRBV3-1	.	few	TRBJ2-5	TGTGCCAGCAGCCGGACCTTCCAAGAGACCCAGTACTTC	CASSRTFQETQYF
TRBV15	TRBD2	.	TRBJ2-7	TGTGCCACCAGCAGAGTCCCCCCTAGCGGGCCCTCCTACGAGCAGTACTTC	CATSRVPPSGPSYEQYF
TRBV6-5	.	few	TRBJ1-5	TGTGCCAGCAGCCCCAGGGGTTCGGGGGACCAGCCCCAGCATTTT	CASSPRGSGDQPQHF
TRBV20-1	.	few	TRBJ1-1	TGCAGTGCTAGAGAAGCGGGACGCAGGACTGAAGCTTTCTTT	CSAREAGRRTEAFF
TRBV9	TRBD1	once	TRBJ2-7	TGTGCCAGCAGCGACGGGACAGGGATCTCCGAGCAGTACTTC	CASSDGTGISEQYF
TRBV4-1	.	.	TRBJ1-1	TGCGCCAGCAGCCCTGGTATATGGGGGAACACTGAAGCTTTCTTT	CASSPGIWGNTEAFF